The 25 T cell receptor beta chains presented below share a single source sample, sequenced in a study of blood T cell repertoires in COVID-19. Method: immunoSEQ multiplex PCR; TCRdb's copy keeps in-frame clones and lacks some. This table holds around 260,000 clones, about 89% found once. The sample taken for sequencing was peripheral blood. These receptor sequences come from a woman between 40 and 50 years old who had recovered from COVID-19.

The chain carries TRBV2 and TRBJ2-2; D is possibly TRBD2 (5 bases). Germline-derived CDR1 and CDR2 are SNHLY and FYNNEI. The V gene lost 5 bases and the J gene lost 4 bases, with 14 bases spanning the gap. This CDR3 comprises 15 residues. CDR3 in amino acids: CASSPWAAGTGELFF. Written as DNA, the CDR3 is TGTGCCAGCAGTCCTTGGGCGGCGGGCACCGGGGAGCTGTTTTTT.

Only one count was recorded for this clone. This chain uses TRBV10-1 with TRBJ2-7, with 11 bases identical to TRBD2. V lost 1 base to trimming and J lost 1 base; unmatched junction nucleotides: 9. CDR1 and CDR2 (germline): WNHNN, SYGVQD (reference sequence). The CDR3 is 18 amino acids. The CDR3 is CASSELGVAGGPSYEQYF. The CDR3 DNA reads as TGCGCCAGCAGTGAGTTGGGGGTAGCGGGAGGGCCGTCCTACGAGCAGTACTTC.

The CDR3 DNA reads TGTGCCAGCTCGGCGGGTTTGGCAGATACGCAGTATTTT. Translated: CASSAGLADTQYF. The rearrangement joins TRBV18 to TRBJ2-3; D is possibly TRBD2 (5 bases). The germline gives CDR1 KGHSH, CDR2 LQKENI. Trimming took 6 bases from V and 4 from J, leaving 11 bases between them. This CDR3 comprises 13 residues.

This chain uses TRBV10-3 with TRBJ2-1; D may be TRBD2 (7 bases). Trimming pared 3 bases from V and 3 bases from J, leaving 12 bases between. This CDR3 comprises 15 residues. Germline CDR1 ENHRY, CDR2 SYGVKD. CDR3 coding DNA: TGTGCCATCAGTGAAAGCGGGACAAGCTACAATGAGCAGTTCTTC. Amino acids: CAISESGTSYNEQFF.

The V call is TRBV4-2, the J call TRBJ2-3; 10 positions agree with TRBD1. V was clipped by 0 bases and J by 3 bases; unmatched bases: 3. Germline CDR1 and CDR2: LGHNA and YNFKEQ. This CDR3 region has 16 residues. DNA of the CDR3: TGTGCCAGCAGCCAAGAGGGACAGGGGTCGACAGATACGCAGTATTTT. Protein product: CASSQEGQGSTDTQYF.

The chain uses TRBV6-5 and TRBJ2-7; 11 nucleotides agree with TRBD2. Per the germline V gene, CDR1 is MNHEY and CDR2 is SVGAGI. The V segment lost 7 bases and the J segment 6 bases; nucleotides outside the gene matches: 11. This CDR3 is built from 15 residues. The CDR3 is CASTALAGGEFEQYF. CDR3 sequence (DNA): TGTGCCAGCACGGCCCTAGCGGGGGGAGAGTTCGAGCAGTACTTC.

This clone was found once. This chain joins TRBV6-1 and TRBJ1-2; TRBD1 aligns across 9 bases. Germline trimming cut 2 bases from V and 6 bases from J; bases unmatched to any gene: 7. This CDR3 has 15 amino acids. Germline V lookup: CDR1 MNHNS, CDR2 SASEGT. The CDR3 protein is CASSESGTGQNGYTF. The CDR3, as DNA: TGTGCCAGCAGTGAATCCGGGACAGGGCAAAATGGCTACACCTTC.

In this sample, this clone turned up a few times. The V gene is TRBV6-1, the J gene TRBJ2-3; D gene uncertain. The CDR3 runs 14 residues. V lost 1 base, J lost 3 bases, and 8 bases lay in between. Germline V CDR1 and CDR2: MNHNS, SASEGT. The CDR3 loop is CASSEGPQTDTQYF. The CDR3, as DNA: TGTGCCAGCAGTGAAGGCCCACAAACAGATACGCAGTATTTT.

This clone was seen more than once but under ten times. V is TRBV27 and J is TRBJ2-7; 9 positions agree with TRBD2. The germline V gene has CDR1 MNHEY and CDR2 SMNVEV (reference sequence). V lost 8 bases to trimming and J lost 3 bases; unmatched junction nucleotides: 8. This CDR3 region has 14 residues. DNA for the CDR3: TGTGCCAGCGTGTCGACTAGCGGCGGCTACGAGCAGTACTTC. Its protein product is CASVSTSGGYEQYF.

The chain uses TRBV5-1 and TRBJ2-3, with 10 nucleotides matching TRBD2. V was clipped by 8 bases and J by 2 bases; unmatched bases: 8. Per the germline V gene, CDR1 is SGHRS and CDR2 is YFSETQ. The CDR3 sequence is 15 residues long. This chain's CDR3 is CASGITSGNTDTQYF. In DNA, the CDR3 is TGCGCCAGTGGGATAACTAGCGGGAACACAGATACGCAGTATTTT.

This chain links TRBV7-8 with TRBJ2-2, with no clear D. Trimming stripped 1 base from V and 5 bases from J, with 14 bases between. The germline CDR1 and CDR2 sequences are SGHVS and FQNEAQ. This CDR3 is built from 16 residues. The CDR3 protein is CASSLGGLARTGELFF. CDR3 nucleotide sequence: TGTGCCAGCAGCTTAGGTGGCTTGGCGAGGACCGGGGAGCTGTTTTTT.

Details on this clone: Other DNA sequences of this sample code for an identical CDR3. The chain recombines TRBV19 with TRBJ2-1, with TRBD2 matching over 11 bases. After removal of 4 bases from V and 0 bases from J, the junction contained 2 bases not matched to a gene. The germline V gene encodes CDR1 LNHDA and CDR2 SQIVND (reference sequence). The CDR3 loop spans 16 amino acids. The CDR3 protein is CASSRLAGSSYNEQFF. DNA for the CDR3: TGTGCCAGTAGTAGACTAGCGGGGAGCTCCTACAATGAGCAGTTCTTC.

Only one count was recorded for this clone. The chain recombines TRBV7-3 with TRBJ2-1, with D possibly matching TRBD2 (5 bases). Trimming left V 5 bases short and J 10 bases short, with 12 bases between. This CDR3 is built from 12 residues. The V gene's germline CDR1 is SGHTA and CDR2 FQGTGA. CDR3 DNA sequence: TGTGCCAGCAGCCAAGGGCGAGGGGAGCAGTTCTTC. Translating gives CASSQGRGEQFF.

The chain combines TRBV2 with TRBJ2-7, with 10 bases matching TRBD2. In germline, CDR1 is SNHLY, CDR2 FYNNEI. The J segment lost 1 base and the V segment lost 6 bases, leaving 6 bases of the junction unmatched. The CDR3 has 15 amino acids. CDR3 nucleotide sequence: TGTGCCAGCAGGCCCGGACTAGCGGCTTCCTACGAGCAGTACTTC. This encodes CASRPGLAASYEQYF.

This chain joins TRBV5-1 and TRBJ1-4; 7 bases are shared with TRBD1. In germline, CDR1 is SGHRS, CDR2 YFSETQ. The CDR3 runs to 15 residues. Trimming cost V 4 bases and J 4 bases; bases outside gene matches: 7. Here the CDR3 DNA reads TGCGCCAGCAGCCCGGGGGACAGCGTTAATGAAAAACTGTTTTTT. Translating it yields CASSPGDSVNEKLFF.

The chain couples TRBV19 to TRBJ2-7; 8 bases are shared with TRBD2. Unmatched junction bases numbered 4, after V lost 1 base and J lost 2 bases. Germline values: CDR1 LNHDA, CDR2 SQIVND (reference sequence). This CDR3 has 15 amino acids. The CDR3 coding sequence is TGTGCCAGTAGTATAGCCGACGGGAGGGCCTACGAGCAGTACTTC. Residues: CASSIADGRAYEQYF. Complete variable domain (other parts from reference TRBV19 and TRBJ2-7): DGGITQSPKYLFRKEGQNVTLSCEQNLNHDAMYWYRQDPGQGLRLIYYSQIVNDFQKGDIAEGYSVSREKKESFPLTVTSAQKNPTAFYLCASSIADGRAYEQYFGPGTRLTVT.

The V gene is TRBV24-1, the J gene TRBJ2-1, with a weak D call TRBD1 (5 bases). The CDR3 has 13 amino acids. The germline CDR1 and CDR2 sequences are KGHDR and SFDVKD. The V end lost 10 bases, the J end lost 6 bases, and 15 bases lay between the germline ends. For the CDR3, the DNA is TGTGCCACGTGTGGGGCCAGCTGCAATGAGCAGTTCTTC. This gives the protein CATCGASCNEQFF.

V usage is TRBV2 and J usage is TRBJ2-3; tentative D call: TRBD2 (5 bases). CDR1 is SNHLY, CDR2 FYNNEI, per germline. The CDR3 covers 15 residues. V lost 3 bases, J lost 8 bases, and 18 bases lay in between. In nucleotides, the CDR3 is TGTGCCAGCAGTGAGGGTAGTTCCCCTGAGGGTACGCAGTATTTT. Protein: CASSEGSSPEGTQYF.

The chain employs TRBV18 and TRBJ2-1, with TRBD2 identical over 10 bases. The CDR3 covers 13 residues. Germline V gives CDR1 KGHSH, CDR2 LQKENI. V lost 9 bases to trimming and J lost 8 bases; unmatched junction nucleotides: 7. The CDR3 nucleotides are TGTGCCAGTTCCCTCGGGACTAGCGATGAGCAGTTCTTC. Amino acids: CASSLGTSDEQFF.

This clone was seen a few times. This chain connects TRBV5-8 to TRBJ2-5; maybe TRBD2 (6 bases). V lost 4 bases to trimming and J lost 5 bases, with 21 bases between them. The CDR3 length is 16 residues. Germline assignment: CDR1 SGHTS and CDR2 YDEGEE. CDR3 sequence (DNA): TGTGCCAGCAGCGTCGGCTCGGGGGTGGGAGAGGAGACCCAGTACTTC. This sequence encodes CASSVGSGVGEETQYF.

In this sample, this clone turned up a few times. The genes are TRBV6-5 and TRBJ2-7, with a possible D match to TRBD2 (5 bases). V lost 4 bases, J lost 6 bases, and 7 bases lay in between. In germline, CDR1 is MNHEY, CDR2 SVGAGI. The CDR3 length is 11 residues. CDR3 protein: CASSSGGEQYF. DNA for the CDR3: TGTGCCAGCAGTTCTGGAGGCGAGCAGTACTTC.

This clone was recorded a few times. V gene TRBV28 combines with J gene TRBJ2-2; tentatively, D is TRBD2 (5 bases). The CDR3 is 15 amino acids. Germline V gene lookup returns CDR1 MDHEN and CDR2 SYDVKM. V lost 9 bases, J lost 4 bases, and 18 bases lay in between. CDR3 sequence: CASREGVLGTGELFF. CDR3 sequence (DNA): TGTGCCAGTCGAGAGGGAGTTCTGGGCACCGGGGAGCTGTTTTTT. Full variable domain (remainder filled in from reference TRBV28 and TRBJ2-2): DVKVTQSSRYLVKRTGEKVFLECVQDMDHENMFWYRQDPGLGLRLIYFSYDVKMKEKGDIPEGYSVSREKKERFSLILESASTNQTSMYLCASREGVLGTGELFFGEGSRLTVL.

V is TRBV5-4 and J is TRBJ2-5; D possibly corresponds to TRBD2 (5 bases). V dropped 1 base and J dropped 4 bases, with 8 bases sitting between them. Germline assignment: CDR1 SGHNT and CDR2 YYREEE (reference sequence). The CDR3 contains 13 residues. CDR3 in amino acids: CASSLPSRETQYF. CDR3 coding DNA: TGTGCCAGCAGCTTGCCTAGCCGAGAGACCCAGTACTTC.

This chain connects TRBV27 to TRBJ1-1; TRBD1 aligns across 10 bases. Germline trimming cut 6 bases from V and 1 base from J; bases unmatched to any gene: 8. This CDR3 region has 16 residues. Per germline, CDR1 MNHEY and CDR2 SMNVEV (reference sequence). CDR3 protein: CASSRDRGQGNTEAFF. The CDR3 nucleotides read TGTGCCAGCAGCCGCGACAGGGGGCAAGGGAACACTGAAGCTTTCTTT.

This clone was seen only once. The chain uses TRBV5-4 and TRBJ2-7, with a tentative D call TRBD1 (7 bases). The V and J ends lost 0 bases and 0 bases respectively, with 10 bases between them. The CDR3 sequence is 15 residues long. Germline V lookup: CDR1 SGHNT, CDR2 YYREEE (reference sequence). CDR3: CASSLGQGLSYEQYF. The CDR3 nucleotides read TGTGCCAGCAGCTTGGGACAGGGACTCTCCTACGAGCAGTACTTC.